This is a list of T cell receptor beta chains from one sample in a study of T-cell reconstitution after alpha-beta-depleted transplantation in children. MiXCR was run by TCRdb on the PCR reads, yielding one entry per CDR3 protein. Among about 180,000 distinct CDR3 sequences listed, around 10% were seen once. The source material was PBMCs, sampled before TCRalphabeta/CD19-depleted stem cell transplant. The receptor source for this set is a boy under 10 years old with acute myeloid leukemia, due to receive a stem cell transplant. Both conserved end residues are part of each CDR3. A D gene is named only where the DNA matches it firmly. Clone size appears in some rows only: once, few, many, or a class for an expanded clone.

TGTGCCAGCAGCTTCGGCACTAGCGGTAGCACAGATACGCAGTATTTT	CASSFGTSGSTDTQYF	many	TRBD2	TRBV5-4	TRBJ2-3
TGTGCCAGCAGCTCCGGGACAGGGGGCGGAGAATGGAACGGCAATCAGCCCCAGCATTTT	CASSSGTGGGEWNGNQPQHF	NA	TRBD1	TRBV6-2/TRBV6-3	TRBJ1-5
TGTGCCAGCAGGAATGTCAACTCCTACGAGCAGTACTTC	CASRNVNSYEQYF	many	NA	TRBV7-9	TRBJ2-7
TGCGCCAGCAGCCCACCCCGACAGACCGCCGACATTCAGTACTTC	CASSPPRQTADIQYF	many	NA	TRBV5-1	TRBJ2-4
TGTGCCAGCAGTTACCGGGGACAGGGAGGAAATGGCTACACCTTC	CASSYRGQGGNGYTF	NA	TRBD1	TRBV6-2/TRBV6-3	TRBJ1-2
TGTGCCAGCAGTGAAGGGACAGGGGGTCACTATGGCTACACCTTC	CASSEGTGGHYGYTF	NA	TRBD1	TRBV6-1	TRBJ1-2
TGTGCCAGCAGTTTTAGGAGCCGGCAAGAGACCCAGTACTTC	CASSFRSRQETQYF	many	NA	TRBV12-3/TRBV12-4	TRBJ2-5
TGTGCCAGCAGTTACGATTGGTATAGCAATCAGCCCCAGCATTTT	CASSYDWYSNQPQHF	few	NA	TRBV6-5	TRBJ1-5
TGTGCCAGCACAGAGGATAACAATGAGCAGTTCTTC	CASTEDNNEQFF	many	NA	TRBV5-6	TRBJ2-1
TGTGCCAGCAGCCCACCCTTGGCCACCGGGGAGCTGTTTTTT	CASSPPLATGELFF	NA	NA	TRBV11-2	TRBJ2-2
TGTGCCAGCAGACAGGAAGTAGGCTACGAGCAGTACTTC	CASRQEVGYEQYF	few	NA	TRBV6-1	TRBJ2-7
TGCGCCAGCAGCTTCAGGGAGGTGAACACCGGGGAGCTGTTTTTT	CASSFREVNTGELFF	many	NA	TRBV5-1	TRBJ2-2
TGTGCCAGCAGCCAACGCTCTCTCGGGGGTGAAGCTTTCTTT	CASSQRSLGGEAFF	many	NA	TRBV4-2	TRBJ1-1
TGCAGCGTTGACTTAGCGGGAGGAGGTGGCGCAGATACGCAGTATTTT	CSVDLAGGGGADTQYF	many	TRBD2	TRBV29-1	TRBJ2-3
TGTGCCAGCAGCTTAGCGGTCAGGGGAACTGAAGCTTTCTTT	CASSLAVRGTEAFF	many	NA	TRBV11-2	TRBJ1-1
TGTGCCAGCAGCTTAGATAGTGGGGGCTCCTACGAGCAGTACTTC	CASSLDSGGSYEQYF	many	NA	TRBV7-2	TRBJ2-7
TGCGCCAGCAGCTTGACTAGCGGGAGGGCCGGGGAGCTGTTTTTT	CASSLTSGRAGELFF	many	TRBD2	TRBV5-1	TRBJ2-2
TGCAGTGCTAGACCCTTAGCCCCTCGGGACAGCCTTAACTATGGCTACACCTTC	CSARPLAPRDSLNYGYTF	many	TRBD1	TRBV20-1	TRBJ1-2
TGTGCCAGCAGAAGAGCCGGCGCGGGGAGTAAATTGGAAGGCTACACCTTC	CASRRAGAGSKLEGYTF	many	NA	TRBV6-1	TRBJ1-2
TGCGCCAGCAGCCAACTCGGACAGGGGATGGGCTACACCTTC	CASSQLGQGMGYTF	many	TRBD1	TRBV4-1	TRBJ1-2
TGTGCCAGCAGTTTGAGGCGGGAGGGATACAATGAGCAGTTCTTC	CASSLRREGYNEQFF	many	TRBD2	TRBV28	TRBJ2-1
TGCGCCAGCAGCCAGGGACCCGGCGATCAGCCCCAGCATTTT	CASSQGPGDQPQHF	many	NA	TRBV5-1	TRBJ1-5
TGCAGTGCTAGTAGCCTAGCGGGAGGGCAGGGATGGACCGAGCAGTACTTC	CSASSLAGGQGWTEQYF	many	TRBD2	TRBV20-1	TRBJ2-7
TGTGCCAGCAGCCTCGACATGAACACCTGGGAGCTGTTTTTT	CASSLDMNTWELFF	many	NA	TRBV12-3/TRBV12-4	TRBJ2-2
TGTGCCAGCAGACTAGACAGCTACGAGCAGTACTTC	CASRLDSYEQYF	many	NA	TRBV2	TRBJ2-7
TGTGCCAGCAGCTCCCCGAAACGGAACACTGAAGCTTTCTTT	CASSSPKRNTEAFF	many	NA	TRBV7-9	TRBJ1-1
TGTGCCAGCAGCTTACTAGAAGACAATGAGCAGTTCTTC	CASSLLEDNEQFF	many	NA	TRBV7-9	TRBJ2-1
TGTGCCAGCAGCCCGGGACCTTCCACCGGGGAGCTGTTTTTT	CASSPGPSTGELFF	many	NA	TRBV7-3	TRBJ2-2
TGTGCCAGCAGTCTACGGACTAGCGGGTACAATGAGCAGTTCTTC	CASSLRTSGYNEQFF	many	TRBD2	TRBV28	TRBJ2-1
TGTGCCAGCAGTGAAGAGGGGGATGGGGCCAACGTCCTGACTTTC	CASSEEGDGANVLTF	many	NA	TRBV6-1	TRBJ2-6
TGTGCCAGCACCCTAGACAGGGGTGATTCACCCCTCCACTTT	CASTLDRGDSPLHF	many	TRBD1	TRBV6-1	TRBJ1-6
TGTGCCAGCAGCCAAGATAACAGGGGGCAGTTCTTC	CASSQDNRGQFF	many	TRBD1	TRBV3-1	TRBJ2-1
TGTGCCAGCTGCCCAATACTCGGGTATGGCTACACCTTC	CASCPILGYGYTF	many	NA	TRBV12-3/TRBV12-4	TRBJ1-2
TGCGCCAGCAGCCAGGAACCAACTAGCGGAGAGACCCAGTACTTC	CASSQEPTSGETQYF	many	TRBD2	TRBV4-1	TRBJ2-5
TGTGCCAGCAGCCCAAACCCGCGCGCGACAGTAGCCAAAAACATTCAGTACTTC	CASSPNPRATVAKNIQYF	many	NA	TRBV11-2	TRBJ2-4
TGTGCCAGCACCGTGCGAGGGGGGGCCTACAATGAGCAGTTCTTC	CASTVRGGAYNEQFF	few	NA	TRBV7-2	TRBJ2-1
TGTGCCAGCAGCCGCGGACAGGGACACTACGAGCAGTACTTC	CASSRGQGHYEQYF	many	TRBD1	TRBV3-1	TRBJ2-7
TGCGCCAGCAGCTTGGCGCAGGGGGGCACTGAAGCTTTCTTT	CASSLAQGGTEAFF	many	TRBD1	TRBV5-1	TRBJ1-1
TGTGCCAGCAGTGAACAACGGGAGCAGTACTTC	CASSEQREQYF	many	NA	TRBV25-1	TRBJ2-7
TGCGCCAGCAGTGGACAGGGGTCCGGGACCCAGTACTTC	CASSGQGSGTQYF	many	TRBD1	TRBV10-1	TRBJ2-5
TGTGCCACCTACCGGGGGGGGGATCACGAGACCCAGTACTTC	CATYRGGDHETQYF	many	TRBD2	TRBV10-3	TRBJ2-5
TGTGCCAGCAGCGTAGGACGAGGCACAGATACGCAGTATTTT	CASSVGRGTDTQYF	many	NA	TRBV9	TRBJ2-3
TGTGCCAGCAGTTACGTCGGGGCGAGCCAAGAGACCCAGTACTTC	CASSYVGASQETQYF	many	NA	TRBV6-6	TRBJ2-5
TGTGCCAGCATCGAAACAGGGAGCAATGAGCAGTTTTTC	CASIETGSNEQFF	NA	NA	TRBV12-3/TRBV12-4	TRBJ2-1
TGCGCCAGCAGCCCCCGGATGCGGGGAAACACCATATATTTT	CASSPRMRGNTIYF	many	NA	TRBV4-1	TRBJ1-3
TGTGCCAGCAGCGAAGCCAGGGAGACCCAGTACTTC	CASSEARETQYF	many	NA	TRBV5-8	TRBJ2-5
TGTGCCAGCAGTTTATTCTACGGACAACCTATGAACACTGAAGCTTTCTTT	CASSLFYGQPMNTEAFF	many	NA	TRBV28	TRBJ1-1
TGTGCCAGTAGTATCCTTCCACAAGGTCTAGCGGGACTTGTTGAGCAGTTCTTC	CASSILPQGLAGLVEQFF	NA	TRBD2	TRBV19	TRBJ2-1
TGCGCCAGCAGCTGGGCGGACAGGGAAGGTGGTGAAGCTTTCTTT	CASSWADREGGEAFF	many	TRBD1	TRBV5-1	TRBJ1-1
TGTGCCAGCTGCCAAGTAGGCTCGGGACGGTATAACAAAAACATTCAGTACTTC	CASCQVGSGRYNKNIQYF	NA	NA	TRBV3-1	TRBJ2-4
TGTGCCATCAGCCTTGGACAGGGGTCTAACACCGGGGAGCTGTTTTTT	CAISLGQGSNTGELFF	many	TRBD1	TRBV10-3	TRBJ2-2
TGTGCCAGCAGCGTTTACATTACAGATACGCAGTATTTT	CASSVYITDTQYF	NA	NA	TRBV9	TRBJ2-3
TGCGCCAGCAGCTTGGCCCCTGGAAGTGCCACAGGAGCTTTCTTT	CASSLAPGSATGAFF	NA	NA	TRBV5-1	TRBJ1-1
TGCAGTGCCCCGGGCGGTCTCTACGAGCAGTACTTC	CSAPGGLYEQYF	many	NA	TRBV20-1	TRBJ2-7
TGCAGCGCGGGAACTGGGGGGGGAGGTGAAAAACTGTTTTTT	CSAGTGGGGEKLFF	many	NA	TRBV29-1	TRBJ1-4
TGTGCCAGCTCACCTAGCACAGATACGCAGTATTTT	CASSPSTDTQYF	many	NA	TRBV18	TRBJ2-3